The clone carrying this TCR beta chain was counted ten times or more. Its specificity is not known. In the authors' methods: The study built a papillary thyroid cancer distant-metastasis classifier from CDR3 differences across clinicopathological groups. TCRdb ran MiXCR on the PCR reads. The V and J calls and clone size come from TCRdb's table, not from the authors' own analysis. Of roughly 65,000 clones listed, around 14% are singletons. The sample is drawn from a study of metastatic and nonmetastatic thyroid tumors. About the study: Comparison of repertoires was carried out across blood and tumor or nodule tissue from malignant and benign thyroid patients. Study findings and constraints: Benign nodules were reported to have significantly lower TCR beta diversity than malignant thyroid tumors, in blood and tumor.

All patients were treatment-naive before thyroid surgery. J lost 1 base, V lost 7 bases, and 11 bases had no gene match. Germline CDR1 is DFQATT and CDR2 is SNEGSKA (reference sequence). The CDR3 length is 16 residues. Sequenced input: blood. The clonotype originates from a male donor with papillary thyroid cancer or a benign thyroid nodule (not recorded which). Some clones in this sample may be carry-over from other donors' samples. The rearrangement uses TRBV20-1 and TRBJ2-4; TRBD2 matches at 9 bases. The CDR3 nucleotides read TGCAGTGGAGGGACGGGCGGGAGGGGTGCCAAAAACATTCAGTACTTC. It is translated as CSGGTGGRGAKNIQYF.